One sample yielded the 14 T cell receptor beta chains listed below, sequenced in a study of T cells in Graves' hyperthyroidism and ophthalmopathy. Amplification of TCR beta CDR3 regions used RNA as the template. The HTBI primer set was used in a first-round RT-PCR of the TCR CDR3. TCRdb reprocessed the multiplex PCR reads with MiXCR, giving one entry per CDR3 protein. The table includes about 640,000 distinct CDR3 sequences, roughly 20% detected once. Sequences were obtained from blood. All receptors come from a young man with Graves' ophthalmopathy.

This clonotype was observed a handful of times. The rearrangement links TRBV2 to TRBJ2-5, with D possibly being TRBD1 (6 bases). This CDR3 is built from 14 residues. From germline, CDR1 is SNHLY and CDR2 FYNNEI. V lost 7 bases and J lost 3, with 15 bases in between. In DNA form, the CDR3 reads TGTGCCAGCACCCTAGGACAGCCCAAAGAGACCCAGTACTTC. Residues: CASTLGQPKETQYF.

The chain combines TRBV5-1 with TRBJ2-7, with D tentatively TRBD1 (6 bases). This CDR3 spans 14 amino acids. The V end was cut by 4 bases, the J end by 6 bases, with 17 bases between. The germline CDR1 and CDR2 sequences are SGHRS and YFSETQ. As DNA, the CDR3 is TGCGCCAGCAGCCTCGGACAGCCCCTCGGCGAGCAGTACTTC. Its translation is CASSLGQPLGEQYF.

The chain combines TRBV11-2 with TRBJ2-7; TRBD2 aligns across 12 bases. CDR1 is SGHAT and CDR2 is FQNNGV in the germline V gene. V gave up 5 bases and J gave up 6 bases; unmatched junction bases: 5. This CDR3 comprises 14 residues. CDR3 sequence (DNA): TGTGCCAGCAGCCGACTAGCGGGAGTTAGCGAGCAGTACTTC. This translates into CASSRLAGVSEQYF.

This clonotype showed up many times. DNA of the CDR3: TGTGCCAGCAGTGTGGGTTCCGACTACGAGCAGTACTTC. It yields the protein CASSVGSDYEQYF. V usage is TRBV28 and J usage is TRBJ2-7; D gene unclear. The V and J ends lost 5 bases and 3 bases respectively, with 11 bases between them. This CDR3 contains 13 residues. Germline lookup yields CDR1 MDHEN and CDR2 SYDVKM. The full variable domain, in which reference TRBV28 and TRBJ2-7 provide the parts outside the CDR3, is DVKVTQSSRYLVKRTGEKVFLECVQDMDHENMFWYRQDPGLGLRLIYFSYDVKMKEKGDIPEGYSVSREKKERFSLILESASTNQTSMYLCASSVGSDYEQYFGPGTRLTVT.

Ten or more counts support this clonotype. This chain joins TRBV2 and TRBJ2-7; D ambiguous. Germline V gene data show CDR1 as SNHLY and CDR2 as FYNNEI. Trimming took off 2 bases at V and 3 bases at J, with 5 bases between the two ends. The CDR3 consists of 12 residues. In DNA form, the CDR3 reads TGTGCCAGCAGTGAATACCGCTACGAGCAGTACTTC. Translation: CASSEYRYEQYF.

This clonotype appeared many times. J is TRBJ2-2 and V is TRBV28; D remains unclear. Germline CDR1 reads MDHEN; CDR2 reads SYDVKM. V lost 6 bases, J lost 7 bases, and 18 bases lay in between. The length of the CDR3 is 15 residues. The CDR3 reads CASSDVGSGIGELFF. The CDR3 nucleotides are TGTGCCAGCAGCGACGTAGGTTCTGGAATCGGGGAGCTGTTTTTT.

The CDR3 coding sequence is TGTGCCAGCAGCTCTAGCGGGAGGGCCTTCATCCTCCAAGAGACCCAGTACTTC. As protein: CASSSSGRAFILQETQYF. V is TRBV7-2 and J is TRBJ2-5, with 12 nucleotides matching TRBD2. The V and J ends lost 4 bases and 1 base, in that order; junction bases with no gene match: 10. The V gene's germline CDR1 is SGHTA and CDR2 FQGNSA. This CDR3 is 18 amino acids long.

This clonotype showed up many times. J is TRBJ1-2 and V is TRBV28; 7 nucleotides agree with TRBD1. Looked up from germline, CDR1 is MDHEN and CDR2 is SYDVKM. V was clipped by 6 bases and J by 8 bases; unmatched bases: 12. The CDR3 runs to 14 residues. The CDR3 loop reads CASSPGTVNVGYTF. The CDR3 nucleotides are TGTGCCAGCAGCCCCGGGACAGTTAACGTGGGCTACACCTTC.

This clonotype was seen more than once but under ten times. The chain links TRBV7-3 to TRBJ2-1; weak D call: TRBD2 (5 bases). The CDR3 has 15 amino acids. Trimming took off 3 bases at V and 0 bases at J, with 9 bases between the two ends. The germline gives CDR1 SGHTA, CDR2 FQGTGA. As DNA, the CDR3 is TGTGCCAGCAGCTTGAACGGGAACTCCTACAATGAGCAGTTCTTC. Translating gives CASSLNGNSYNEQFF.

This clonotype was observed at least ten times. The rearrangement uses TRBV7-2 and TRBJ2-3; 11 bases line up with TRBD2. The trim removed 5 bases at V and 3 bases at J, leaving 7 bases unmatched. Germline V CDR1 and CDR2: SGHTA, FQGNSA. The CDR3 is made up of 16 amino acids. The CDR3 DNA reads TGTGCCAGCAGCCCCTATAGCGGGAGGGCGACAGATACGCAGTATTTT. Translated: CASSPYSGRATDTQYF. Supplemented by reference TRBV7-2 and TRBJ2-3, the full variable domain reads GAGVSQSPSNKVTEKGKDVELRCDPISGHTALYWYRQSLGQGLEFLIYFQGNSAPDKSGLPSDRFSAERTGGSVSTLTIQRTQQEDSAVYLCASSPYSGRATDTQYFGPGTRLTVL.

The rearrangement uses TRBV6-1 and TRBJ2-1, with a possible D match to TRBD2 (6 bases). Germline V gene sequence: CDR1 MNHNS, CDR2 SASEGT. V was trimmed by 4 bases and J by 4 bases, leaving 17 bases between them. There are 16 residues in the CDR3. CDR3 protein: CASSGESGSGYNEQFF. The CDR3 DNA reads TGTGCCAGCAGTGGGGAGTCCGGGAGCGGTTACAATGAGCAGTTCTTC.

This clonotype was recorded a few times. The chain combines TRBV18 with TRBJ2-7; 8 bases fit TRBD2. The CDR3 has 13 residues. CDR1 is KGHSH and CDR2 is LQKENI in the germline V gene. Trimming removed 4 bases from V and 7 bases from J; junction bases left unmatched: 6. The CDR3 nucleotides are TGTGCCAGCTCACTAGCACCGGGAGGGGAGCAGTACTTC. This codes for CASSLAPGGEQYF. Full variable domain (missing parts from reference TRBV18 and TRBJ2-7): NAGVMQNPRHLVRRRGQEARLRCSPMKGHSHVYWYRQLPEEGLKFMVYLQKENIIDESGMPKERFSAEFPKEGPSILRIQQVVRGDSAAYFCASSLAPGGEQYFGPGTRLTVT.

Many counts were recorded for this clonotype. The J gene is TRBJ1-5, the V gene TRBV7-2; 7 bases map to TRBD1. The CDR3 is 15 amino acids. J lost 2 bases, V lost 1 base, and 2 bases had no gene match. The germline CDR1 and CDR2 sequences are SGHTA and FQGNSA. CDR3 DNA sequence: TGTGCCAGCAGCTTAGTTGGACAGGGCAATCAGCCCCAGCATTTT. Translated, it gives CASSLVGQGNQPQHF.

This clonotype came up a few times. The chain carries TRBV24-1 and TRBJ1-5, with TRBD1 identical over 7 bases. V lost 9 bases to trimming and J lost 2 bases; unmatched junction nucleotides: 3. This CDR3 comprises 13 residues. CDR1 and CDR2 from the germline V gene are KGHDR and SFDVKD. CDR3 in DNA: TGTGCCACCTCTGGGACAGGCAATCAGCCCCAGCATTTT. Translation: CATSGTGNQPQHF.